This T cell receptor (beta chain) was captured by sequencing in a study of T-cell reconstitution after alpha-beta-depleted transplantation in children. The CDR3 totals 14 residues. V shed 6 bases and J 0 bases; nucleotides not matched to a gene: 4. Germline CDR1 reads SGHTA; CDR2 reads FQGTGA. Preparation of the TCRbeta library involved a method that used unique molecular identifiers. TCRdb independently ran MiXCR on the PCR reads; one entry per CDR3 protein. The sample holds some 240,000 distinct CDR3 sequences, around 8.9% seen once. The material sequenced was PBMCs from the stem cell graft donor, taken from the stem cell graft. This clonotype originated in a human donor who donated a stem cell graft to a child with SCID. The chain joins TRBV7-3 to TRBJ1-1; 7 bases agree with TRBD1. The CDR3 is CASRKTGLNTEAFF. CDR3 bases: TGTGCCAGCAGAAAGACAGGGTTGAACACTGAAGCTTTCTTT.